This T cell receptor beta chain appears in the sequencing data of a study of shared clonotypes between healthy human individuals (dated by TCRdb to 2019 to 2021). About the full investigation: The cohort included three men and a couple of women between 18 and 49 years of age. Between about 0.85 and 8.9 billion PBMCs per donor were obtained by leukapheresis. To estimate repertoire size and how much clonotypes are shared between individuals, the study performed deep sequencing of blood TCR repertoires from about five healthy adults. To increase sequencing depth and limit assay-specific biases, TCR repertoire library preparation and sequencing were carried out by different laboratories using diverse techniques. For each donor, three plates each were used for CD4 naive and CD4 memory, two plates were used for CD8 naive, and one plate was used for CD8 memory. Broader findings and caveats from the paper: Even with the large sequencing depth, rarefaction of the sorted-subset datasets indicated that sequencing was incomplete. Naive subsets generally had larger estimated clonotype richness than memory subsets did. Sampling was limited to blood, and TCR repertoires in tissue likely differ from TCR repertoires in blood. Pairwise subsampling indicated that sequencing depth was expected to affect the degree of clonotype sharing among donors. Sharing across four donors was observed for about 5% of naive CD4, 3.5% of naive CD8, about 2.5% of memory CD4, and roughly 0.43% of memory CD8 clonotypes. Compared with non-shared clonotypes, clonotypes shared by all four sorted-subset donors had higher generation probabilities. Because the study included only a small number of donors, the genetic and exposure-history diversity represented was limited.

From its cysteine to its phenylalanine, the CDR3 spans 13 amino acids. Only the CDR3 part of the read is kept: 39 bases, read in frame from the first base. For CDR1 and CDR2, the germline V gene (reference sequence) lists LNHDA and SQIVND. The V end loses 5 bases and the J end loses 1 base, and a stretch of 8 bases separates them. Using the deep immunoSEQ assay, TCR CDR3 regions were amplified from genomic DNA by multiplex PCR. Extracted genomic DNA from each cell subset was spread evenly across all wells of several immunoSEQ 96-well plates, with each plate serving as a replicate. For sorted subsets, each replicate PCR was loaded with about 0.2 ug genomic DNA, equivalent to some 31,000 T cell genomes. Purified libraries were quantified with a Qubit 3.0 fluorometer, sized on a Bioanalyzer 2100, and re-quantified with the KAPA Library Quantification kit. Every immunoSEQ 96-well plate was sequenced on a dedicated single-read 150-cycle Illumina NextSeq 550 flow cell. Per the original workflow: Because the immunoSEQ output included only junctional sequences and no quality scores, the filtering could not be the same as the filtering used for full-length reads. To assign V/J genes and CDR3, sequences were annotated against IMGT germline references using PyIR, a Python wrapper for IgBLAST v1.9. Reads were filtered out if the reads had weak V/J assignments (E-value above 1e-6), no CDR3, stop codons, out-of-frame junctions, or ambiguous translated residues. V3J clonotypes were defined as sequences sharing the same inferred V gene, J gene, and CDR3 amino acid sequence. The percentage overlap between two repertoires was calculated by dividing the number of shared unique clonotypes by the size of the smaller repertoire. Richness of each repertoire was evaluated using RTK rarefaction, the Chao1 estimator, and Recon v2.1 estimates of unobserved clonotypes. Generation probabilities for all TCRbeta clonotypes obtained by the gDNA method from a few donors were computed using OLGA. TCRdb stores this immuneACCESS table with in-frame sequences only. Part of the clones is absent; in the studies checked, under half of the shortfall reflects unresolved V genes, and no reason is known for the rest. The V and J calls and clone size were taken over from that table, and D and trimming were inferred from the DNA. Within this sample are roughly 2.5 million clones, with around 94% of them counted one time only. Of the sample, 0.13% to 0.15% falls within the top ten clones.

To note about this clone: The antigen it recognizes is unknown. No base quality values were provided; no much bigger clone lies one nucleotide off. Other DNA sequences from this sample encode an identical CDR3 as well.

The donors were healthy, HIV-negative adults with no recently reported acute infections or vaccinations. All donors were Caucasian adults living in Nashville, Tennessee, USA. Magnetic negative selection was used to enrich CD4+ T cells, after which naive cells were positively selected on CD45RA and the negative fraction became the memory subset. After blood collection by leukapheresis, PBMCs were isolated using Ficoll-Histopaque density gradient centrifugation and then cryopreserved in the vapor phase of liquid nitrogen. Analytical flow cytometry was used to check the purity and quantity of every magnetically sorted T cell population. Genomic DNA was isolated from each sorted fraction and quantified by UV absorbance on a Nanodrop 2000c.

Sample: naive CD4+ T cells sorted from blood. The cell subset or site label, as the study defines it: CD45RA+ positively selected. This receptor was obtained from a man aged 18 to 30 in good health. The rearrangement joined TRBV19 to TRBJ1-1; a tentative D call is TRBD1 (5 bases match). The DNA reads as follows: TGTGCCAGTAGTGAGCAGGGGAACACTGAAGCTTTCTTT. It translates to CASSEQGNTEAFF.